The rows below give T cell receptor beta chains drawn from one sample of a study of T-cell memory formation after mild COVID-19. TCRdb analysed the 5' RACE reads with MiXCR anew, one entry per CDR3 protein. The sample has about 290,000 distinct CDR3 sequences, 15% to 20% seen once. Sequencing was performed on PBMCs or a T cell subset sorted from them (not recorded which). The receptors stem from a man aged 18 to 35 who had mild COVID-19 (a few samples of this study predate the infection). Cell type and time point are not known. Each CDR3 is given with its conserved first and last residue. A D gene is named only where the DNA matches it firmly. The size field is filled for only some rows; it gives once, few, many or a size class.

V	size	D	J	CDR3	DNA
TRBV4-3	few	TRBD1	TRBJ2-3	CASSRARQGFTDTQYF	TGCGCCAGCAGCCGTGCCCGACAGGGTTTCACAGATACGCAGTATTTT
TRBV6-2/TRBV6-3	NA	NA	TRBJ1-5	CASSWIRGNQPQHF	TGTGCCAGCAGTTGGATCAGGGGCAATCAGCCCCAGCATTTT
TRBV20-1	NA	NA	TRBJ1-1	CSALRGTSMNTEAFF	TGCAGTGCTCTCCGCGGGACAAGCATGAACACTGAAGCTTTCTTT
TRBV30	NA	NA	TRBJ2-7	CAWGFHRDEQYF	TGTGCCTGGGGATTTCACAGGGACGAGCAGTACTTC
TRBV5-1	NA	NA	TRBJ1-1	CASSIRQDTEAFF	TGCGCCAGCAGCATCAGACAGGACACTGAAGCTTTCTTT
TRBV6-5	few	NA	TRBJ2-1	CATSSYNEQFF	TGTGCCACTTCCTCCTACAATGAGCAGTTCTTC
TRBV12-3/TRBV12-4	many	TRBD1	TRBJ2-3	CASSPLGQGIDTQYF	TGTGCCAGCAGCCCCCTGGGACAGGGAATAGATACGCAGTATTTT
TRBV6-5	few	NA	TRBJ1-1	CASSYVARTEAFF	TGTGCCAGCAGCTATGTGGCCCGCACTGAAGCTTTCTTT
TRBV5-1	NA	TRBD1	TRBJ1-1	CASTETGVAAEAFF	TGCGCCAGCACCGAGACAGGGGTGGCGGCTGAAGCTTTCTTT
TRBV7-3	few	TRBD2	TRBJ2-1	CASSRSGEHNEQFF	TGTGCCAGCAGCCGCAGCGGGGAACACAATGAGCAGTTCTTC
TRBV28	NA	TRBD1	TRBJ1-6	CASRGTGTGGSPLHF	TGTGCCAGCAGGGGTACCGGGACAGGGGGTTCACCCCTCCACTTT
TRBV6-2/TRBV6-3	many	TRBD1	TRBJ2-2	CASISGTGIGELFF	TGTGCCAGCATCTCCGGGACAGGGATCGGGGAGCTGTTTTTT
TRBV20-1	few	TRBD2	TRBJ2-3	CSAVLGRTSGSNTDTQYF	TGCAGTGCTGTATTGGGCCGAACTAGCGGTTCTAACACAGATACGCAGTATTTT
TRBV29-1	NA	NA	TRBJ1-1	CSVTTGFYTEAFF	TGCAGCGTGACTACAGGTTTTTACACTGAAGCTTTCTTT
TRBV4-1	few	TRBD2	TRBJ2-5	CASSQVYLAGGPSQETQYF	TGCGCCAGCAGCCAAGTTTATCTAGCGGGGGGGCCTTCCCAAGAGACCCAGTACTTC
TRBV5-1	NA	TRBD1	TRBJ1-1	CASSPWGGGAGNTEAFF	TGCGCCAGCAGCCCCTGGGGAGGGGGCGCAGGGAACACTGAAGCTTTCTTT
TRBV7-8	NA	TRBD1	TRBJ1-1	CASSSDRGSTEAFF	TGTGCCAGCAGCTCGGACAGGGGGAGCACTGAAGCTTTCTTT
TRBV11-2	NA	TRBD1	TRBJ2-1	CASSETGTGNNEQFF	TGTGCCAGCAGCGAAACCGGGACAGGGAACAATGAGCAGTTCTTC
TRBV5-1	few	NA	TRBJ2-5	CASSPAPPEQTQYF	TGCGCCAGCAGCCCGGCCCCCCCGGAACAGACCCAGTACTTC
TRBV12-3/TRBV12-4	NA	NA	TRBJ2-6	CAGSTQAHVLTF	TGTGCCGGCAGTACGCAGGCCCACGTCCTGACTTTC
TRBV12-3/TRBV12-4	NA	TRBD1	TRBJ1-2	CASSTGGGGYTF	TGTGCCAGCAGTACAGGGGGCGGTGGCTACACCTTC
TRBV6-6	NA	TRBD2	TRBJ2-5	CASSYIRARGYQETQYF	TGTGCCAGCAGTTACATCCGTGCGCGGGGGTACCAAGAGACCCAGTACTTC
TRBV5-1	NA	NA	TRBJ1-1	CASSLFENEAFF	TGCGCCAGCAGCTTGTTCGAGAATGAAGCTTTCTTT
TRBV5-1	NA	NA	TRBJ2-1	CASSQNAGHNNEQFF	TGCGCCAGCAGCCAAAACGCGGGGCATAACAATGAGCAGTTCTTC
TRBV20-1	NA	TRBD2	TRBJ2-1	CSARAVGLAGFNEQFF	TGCAGTGCTAGAGCGGTTGGACTAGCGGGCTTCAATGAGCAGTTCTTC
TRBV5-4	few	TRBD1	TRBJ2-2	CASSLRDSHRELFF	TGTGCCAGCAGCCTCCGGGACAGCCACCGGGAGCTGTTTTTT
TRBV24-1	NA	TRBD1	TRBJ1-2	CATSGTGGVYGYTF	TGTGCCACCAGTGGAACAGGGGGAGTCTATGGCTACACCTTC
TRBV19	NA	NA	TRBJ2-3	CASSTGRLGTDTQYF	TGTGCCAGTAGTACCGGACGGCTCGGCACAGATACGCAGTATTTT
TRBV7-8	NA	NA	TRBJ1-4	CASSLQTATNEKLFF	TGTGCCAGCAGCTTACAGACTGCAACTAATGAAAAACTGTTTTTT
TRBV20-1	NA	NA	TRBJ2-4	CSARALGLLAKNIQYF	TGCAGTGCTAGAGCGTTGGGGCTTTTAGCCAAAAACATTCAGTACTTC
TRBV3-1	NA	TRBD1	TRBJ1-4	CASSLRTGKFHEKLFF	TGTGCCAGCAGCCTTCGGACAGGGAAGTTTCATGAAAAACTGTTTTTT